This T cell receptor beta chain was captured by sequencing in a study of response to subunit inactivated influenza vaccine. This clonotype was seen many times. A single record per CDR3 protein comes from TCRdb applying MiXCR to the RT-PCR reads. Here the sample spans a few hundred thousand distinct CDR3 sequences, around 10% being singletons. These data were likewise used in another study, on T cells expressing NK-cell markers. Per that study: 5'RACE template switching with UMIs produced the TCR beta cDNA. One of eight sequenced donors was HCMV-seronegative; the other seven were seropositive.

This receptor was identified in a man aged 50 to 59 who received an inactivated influenza vaccine. The source material was PBMCs from blood, sampled on the day of vaccination.

CDR3 sequence: CASSLAPPLGGGSGRKTQYF. DNA of the CDR3: TGCGCCAGCAGCTTGGCCCCCCCTCTTGGCGGGGGGTCTGGAAGGAAGACCCAGTACTTC. The J gene is TRBJ2-5, the V gene TRBV5-1; 8 bases are shared with TRBD2. V lost 0 bases and J lost 6; bases outside the gene matches: 22. Per germline, CDR1 SGHRS and CDR2 YFSETQ. This CDR3 region has 20 residues.